A single sample is the source of the 22 T cell receptor beta chains below, sequenced in a study of OX40 agonist ivuxolimab in advanced cancers. Libraries were prepared by immunoSEQ multiplex PCR; TCRdb keeps only in-frame clonotypes and omits some of them. The table lists approximately 70,000 clones, roughly 80% of them singletons. Material: CD4+ or CD8+ T cells sorted from blood, obtained in a trial of the OX40 agonist ivuxolimab. The source of these receptors is an adult with an advanced solid tumor such as melanoma, head and neck, liver or kidney cancer.

J is TRBJ1-1 and V is TRBV25-1; the D is unclear. Trimming shortened V by 5 bases and J by 1 base, and 8 bases separated the two germline ends. Germline V gives CDR1 MGHDK, CDR2 SYGVNS. The CDR3 has 13 residues. In DNA, the CDR3 is TGTGCCAGCAGTACGGCTGGGAACACTGAAGCTTTCTTT. Its protein product is CASSTAGNTEAFF.

The rearrangement joins TRBV7-8 to TRBJ1-5; no definite D call. This CDR3 spans 12 amino acids. Germline CDR1 and CDR2: SGHVS and FQNEAQ. V lost 5 bases to trimming and J lost 4 bases, with 6 bases between them. The CDR3 coding sequence is TGTGCCAGCAGCCCGGGAAATCAGCCCCAGCATTTT. Its protein product is CASSPGNQPQHF.

This clone came up a few times. The chain employs TRBV7-9 and TRBJ2-7, with 8 positions matching TRBD1. This CDR3 has 14 amino acids. Trimming removed 7 bases from V and 0 bases from J; junction bases left unmatched: 5. Germline V gives CDR1 SEHNR, CDR2 FQNEAQ (reference sequence). The CDR3 sequence: CASTAGTGSYEQYF. DNA for the CDR3: TGTGCCAGCACCGCCGGGACAGGCTCCTACGAGCAGTACTTC.

The V call is TRBV2, the J call TRBJ2-1, with 8 bases that match TRBD2. The CDR3 spans 15 residues. The V and J ends lost 8 bases and 2 bases, in that order; junction bases with no gene match: 8. Germline V gene sequence: CDR1 SNHLY, CDR2 FYNNEI. DNA for the CDR3: TGTGCCAGCCTGGGGAGGGGACTAGCCTACAATGAGCAGTTCTTC. This gives the protein CASLGRGLAYNEQFF.

The rearrangement uses TRBV7-8 and TRBJ2-1, with D possibly being TRBD1 (5 bases). The germline V and J ends were trimmed by 5 bases and 8 bases, with 10 bases remaining between them. CDR1 is SGHVS and CDR2 is FQNEAQ in the germline V gene. The CDR3 runs 12 residues. DNA for the CDR3: TGTGCCAGCAGCCTCTGGGGCTATGAGCAGTTCTTC. It is translated as CASSLWGYEQFF. Combining the CDR3 with reference TRBV7-8 and TRBJ2-1 gives the whole variable domain GAGVSQSPRYKVAKRGQDVALRCDPISGHVSLFWYQQALGQGPEFLTYFQNEAQLDKSGLPSDRFFAERPEGSVSTLKIQRTQQEDSAVYLCASSLWGYEQFFGPGTRLTVL.

This clone was seen just once. This chain connects TRBV27 to TRBJ2-2; 8 positions match TRBD1. The trim removed 3 bases at V and 6 bases at J, leaving 12 bases unmatched. From germline, CDR1 is MNHEY and CDR2 SMNVEV (reference sequence). CDR3 length: 17 residues. The chain's CDR3 is CASSFYPTGVFSGELFF. The CDR3 bases are TGTGCCAGCAGTTTTTACCCGACAGGGGTTTTTTCCGGGGAGCTGTTTTTT.

This chain's CDR3 is CASSQGWGQRGGRIEQYF. The CDR3 DNA sequence: TGTGCCAGCAGCCAAGGGTGGGGCCAGCGGGGGGGCCGAATCGAGCAGTACTTC. V and J are TRBV4-2 and TRBJ2-7; TRBD2 aligns across 10 bases. The J segment lost 6 bases and the V segment lost 1 base, leaving 15 bases of the junction unmatched. Germline CDR1 and CDR2: LGHNA and YNFKEQ. This CDR3 is built from 18 residues.

This chain joins TRBV7-2 and TRBJ1-2, with a tentative D call TRBD1 (6 bases). Germline CDR1 and CDR2: SGHTA and FQGNSA. Trimming took off 3 bases at V and 8 bases at J, with 19 bases between the two ends. The CDR3 extends over 15 amino acids. This CDR3 is CASSFLRGQGEGYTF. The CDR3 nucleotides are TGTGCCAGCAGCTTCCTTCGGGGGCAGGGAGAAGGCTACACCTTC.

As regards this clone: Other nucleotide sequences from this sample produce the same CDR3. The J gene is TRBJ2-3, the V gene TRBV7-2; tentatively, D is TRBD1 or TRBD2 (5 bases each). Trimming pared 3 bases from V and 0 bases from J, leaving 7 bases between. The germline gives CDR1 SGHTA, CDR2 FQGNSA. This CDR3 contains 14 residues. CDR3 sequence (DNA): TGTGCCAGCAGCTTGGGGACCAGCACAGATACGCAGTATTTT. Its protein product is CASSLGTSTDTQYF.

This clone has only one observation. The chain recombines TRBV5-1 with TRBJ1-1; unclear D gene. CDR1 and CDR2 from the germline V gene are SGHRS and YFSETQ. Between the trimmed V and J ends, which lost 10 bases and 1 base, there was a span of 5 bases. The CDR3 is 10 residues long. CDR3 in DNA: TGCGCCGAAAGGAACACTGAAGCTTTCTTT. Protein product: CAERNTEAFF.

The genes are TRBV10-2 and TRBJ2-6; the D is unclear. The CDR3 has 14 residues. V was cut by 3 bases and J by 0 bases, with 3 bases left in between. Germline V gene data show CDR1 as WSHSY and CDR2 as SAAADI. CDR3 region: CASSDGSGANVLTF. The CDR3 DNA reads as TGCGCCAGCAGTGATGGCTCTGGGGCCAACGTCCTGACTTTC.

This clone was detected once. The junction differs from germline at one of its ends, possibly a read error. The chain is built from TRBV14 and TRBJ1-5, with D perhaps matching TRBD1 (6 bases). The germline CDR1 and CDR2 sequences are SGHDN and FVKESK. This CDR3 is 14 amino acids long. The CDR3 sequence: CASSQADRYQPQHF. In nucleotides, the CDR3 is TGTGCCAGCAGCCAAGCGGACAGATATCAGCCCCAACATTTT.

The chain joins TRBV27 to TRBJ1-4, with TRBD1 matching over 9 bases. With 5 bases clipped from V and 5 bases from J, the junction kept 6 bases outside the gene matches. CDR3 size: 15 residues. CDR1 is MNHEY, CDR2 SMNVEV, per germline (reference sequence). Here the CDR3 DNA reads TGTGCCAGCAGTCCGCCCGGGACAGGGAATGAAAAACTGTTTTTT. It encodes CASSPPGTGNEKLFF. The whole variable domain, filled in from reference TRBV27 and TRBJ1-4, reads EAQVTQNPRYLITVTGKKLTVTCSQNMNHEYMSWYRQDPGLGLRQIYYSMNVEVTDKGDVPEGYKVSRKEKRNFPLILESPSPNQTSLYFCASSPPGTGNEKLFFGSGTQLSVL.

V usage is TRBV7-6 and J usage is TRBJ2-3; possible D gene TRBD1, 6 bases. The germline V gene encodes CDR1 SGHVS and CDR2 FNYEAQ. The CDR3 has 19 residues. The V end lost 1 base, the J end lost 10 bases, and 30 bases lay between the germline ends. CDR3 amino acids: CASSLDPGHSIAGACAQYF. Here the CDR3 DNA reads TGTGCCAGCAGCTTAGACCCGGGACATAGCATTGCTGGCGCTTGCGCGCAGTATTTT.

Points on this clone: The junction differs from germline at one of its ends, possibly a read error. This chain links TRBV7-2 with TRBJ1-4; maybe TRBD1 (5 bases). This CDR3 is built from 15 residues. The germline V gene has CDR1 SGHTA and CDR2 FQGNSA. CDR3 DNA: TGTGCCAGCAGCATAGCACGAGGGGTGGACGAAAAACTGTTTTTT. It translates to CASSIARGVDEKLFF.

The J gene is TRBJ1-1, the V gene TRBV11-2, with no clear D. CDR3 size: 13 residues. The V end was cut by 2 bases, the J end by 2 bases, with 6 bases between. The V gene's germline CDR1 is SGHAT and CDR2 FQNNGV. CDR3 sequence reads: CASSLKRNTEAFF. In nucleotides, the CDR3 is TGTGCCAGCAGCTTAAAGAGAAACACTGAAGCTTTCTTT.

The chain has TRBV19 and TRBJ2-7, with 8 bases fitting TRBD1. V lost 10 bases, J lost 0 bases, and 2 bases stayed unmatched. The CDR3 extends over 12 amino acids. Germline V gives CDR1 LNHDA, CDR2 SQIVND (reference sequence). The CDR3 nucleotides read TGTGCCACCGGACAGGGCTCCTACGAGCAGTACTTC. Protein product: CATGQGSYEQYF.

V usage is TRBV13 and J usage is TRBJ2-3; TRBD2 agrees at 12 bases. Trimming took 5 bases from V and 2 from J; bases not matched to a gene: 8. This CDR3 is built from 17 residues. Germline CDR1 reads PRHDT; CDR2 reads FYEKMQ (reference sequence). DNA for the CDR3: TGTGCCAGCAGCAGAGTGGGACTAGCGGGCACCACAGATACGCAGTATTTT. The encoded protein is CASSRVGLAGTTDTQYF.

The chain joins TRBV6-5 to TRBJ2-3; D call uncertain. The V gene lost 3 bases and the J gene lost 5 bases, with 15 bases spanning the gap. CDR1 and CDR2 (germline): MNHEY, SVGAGI. The CDR3 extends over 15 amino acids. Here the CDR3 reads CASSYLGTLKDTQYF. For the CDR3, the DNA is TGTGCCAGCAGTTATTTGGGAACCTTGAAAGATACGCAGTATTTT.

This clone was found once. J is TRBJ2-5 and V is TRBV5-1; TRBD2 matches at 7 bases. This CDR3 contains 14 residues. CDR1 SGHRS and CDR2 YFSETQ come from the germline V gene. With V trimmed by 3 bases and J by 4 bases, 6 bases remained unmatched. This CDR3 is CASSSTRGGETQYF. In DNA, the CDR3 is TGCGCCAGCAGCTCCACTCGCGGGGGAGAGACCCAGTACTTC.

This chain joins TRBV7-6 and TRBJ2-3; D ambiguous. There are 13 residues in the CDR3. Germline V gene sequence: CDR1 SGHVS, CDR2 FNYEAQ. V lost 3 bases to trimming and J lost 4 bases, with 8 bases between them. CDR3 DNA sequence: TGTGCCAGCAGCTTGTCTCGGGCAGATACGCAGTATTTT. As protein: CASSLSRADTQYF.

This clone was seen more than once but under ten times. The V call is TRBV6-5, the J call TRBJ2-7, with TRBD1 matching over 9 bases. The CDR3 is 13 amino acids. CDR1 is MNHEY and CDR2 is SVGAGI in the germline V gene. Losses at the gene ends were 5 bases for V and 7 bases for J; bases not matched to a gene: 6. This CDR3 is CASSGDRAREQYF. CDR3 nucleotides: TGTGCCAGCAGTGGGGACAGGGCCAGAGAGCAGTACTTC.